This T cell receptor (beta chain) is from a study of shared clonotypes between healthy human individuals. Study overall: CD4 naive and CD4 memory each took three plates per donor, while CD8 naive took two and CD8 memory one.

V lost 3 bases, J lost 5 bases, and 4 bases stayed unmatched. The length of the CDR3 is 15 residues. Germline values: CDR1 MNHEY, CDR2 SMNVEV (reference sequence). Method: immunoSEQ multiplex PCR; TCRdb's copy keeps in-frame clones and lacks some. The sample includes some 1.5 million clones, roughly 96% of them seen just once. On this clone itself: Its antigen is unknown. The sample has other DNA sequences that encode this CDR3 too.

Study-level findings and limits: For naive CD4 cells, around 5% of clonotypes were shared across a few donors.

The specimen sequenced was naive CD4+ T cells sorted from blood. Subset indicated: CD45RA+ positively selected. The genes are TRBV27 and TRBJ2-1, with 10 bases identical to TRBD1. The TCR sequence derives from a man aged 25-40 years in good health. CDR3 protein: CASSFLGQGNNEQFF. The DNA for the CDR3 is TGTGCCAGCAGTTTTTTGGGACAGGGGAACAATGAGCAGTTCTTC.